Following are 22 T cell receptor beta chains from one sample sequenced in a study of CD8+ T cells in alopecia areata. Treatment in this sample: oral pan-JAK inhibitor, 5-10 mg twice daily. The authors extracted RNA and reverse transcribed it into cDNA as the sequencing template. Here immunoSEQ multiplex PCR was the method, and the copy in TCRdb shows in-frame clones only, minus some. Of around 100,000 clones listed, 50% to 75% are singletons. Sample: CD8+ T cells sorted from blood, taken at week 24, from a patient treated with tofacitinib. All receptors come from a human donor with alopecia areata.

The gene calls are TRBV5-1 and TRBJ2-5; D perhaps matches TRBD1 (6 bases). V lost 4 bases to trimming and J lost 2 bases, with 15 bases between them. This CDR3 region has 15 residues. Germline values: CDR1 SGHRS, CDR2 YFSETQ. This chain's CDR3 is CASSPGQKGQETQYF. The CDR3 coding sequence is TGCGCCAGCAGCCCTGGACAGAAAGGGCAAGAGACCCAGTACTTC.

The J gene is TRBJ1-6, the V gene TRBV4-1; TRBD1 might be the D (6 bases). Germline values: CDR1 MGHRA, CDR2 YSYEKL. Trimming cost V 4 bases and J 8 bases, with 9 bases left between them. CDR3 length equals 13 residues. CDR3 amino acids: CASSRGRDSPLHF. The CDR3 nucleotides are TGCGCCAGCAGCCGGGGGCGCGATTCACCCCTCCACTTT.

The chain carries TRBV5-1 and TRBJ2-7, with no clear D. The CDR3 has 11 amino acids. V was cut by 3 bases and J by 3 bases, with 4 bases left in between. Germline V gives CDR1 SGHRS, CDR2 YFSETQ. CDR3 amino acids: CASSWNYEQYF. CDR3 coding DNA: TGCGCCAGCAGCTGGAACTACGAGCAGTACTTC.

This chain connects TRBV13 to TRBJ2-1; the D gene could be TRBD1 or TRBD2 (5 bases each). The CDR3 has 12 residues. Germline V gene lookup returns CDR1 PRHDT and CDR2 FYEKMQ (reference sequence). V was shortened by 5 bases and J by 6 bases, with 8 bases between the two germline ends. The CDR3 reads CASSPGTNEQFF. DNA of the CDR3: TGTGCCAGCAGCCCAGGGACCAATGAGCAGTTCTTC.

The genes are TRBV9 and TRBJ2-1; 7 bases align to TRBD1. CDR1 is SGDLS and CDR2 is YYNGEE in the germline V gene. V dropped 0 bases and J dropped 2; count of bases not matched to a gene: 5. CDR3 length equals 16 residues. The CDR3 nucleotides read TGTGCCAGCAGCGTAGAGGGGGCTATTACCTACAATGAGCAGTTCTTC. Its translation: CASSVEGAITYNEQFF.

In DNA form, the CDR3 reads TGTGCCAGCAGTTTGGACCTTAACTATGGCTACACCTTC. Amino acids: CASSLDLNYGYTF. The chain joins TRBV7-9 to TRBJ1-2, with D unresolved. The CDR3 runs 13 residues. The V end was cut by 6 bases, the J end by 1 base, with 9 bases between. Germline V gives CDR1 SEHNR, CDR2 FQNEAQ (reference sequence).

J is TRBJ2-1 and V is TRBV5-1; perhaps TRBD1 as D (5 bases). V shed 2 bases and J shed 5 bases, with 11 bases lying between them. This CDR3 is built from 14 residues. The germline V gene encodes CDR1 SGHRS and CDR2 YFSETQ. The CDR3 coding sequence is TGCGCCAGCAGCTTCTCCAGGGTCGACAATGAGCAGTTCTTC. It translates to CASSFSRVDNEQFF.

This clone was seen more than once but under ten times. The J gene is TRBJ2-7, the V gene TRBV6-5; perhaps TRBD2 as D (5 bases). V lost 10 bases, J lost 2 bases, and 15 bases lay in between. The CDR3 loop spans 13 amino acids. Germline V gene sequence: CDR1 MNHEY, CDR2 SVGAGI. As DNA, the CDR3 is TGTGCCACCGCGGCGGGTCAAGCCTACGAGCAGTACTTC. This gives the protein CATAAGQAYEQYF.

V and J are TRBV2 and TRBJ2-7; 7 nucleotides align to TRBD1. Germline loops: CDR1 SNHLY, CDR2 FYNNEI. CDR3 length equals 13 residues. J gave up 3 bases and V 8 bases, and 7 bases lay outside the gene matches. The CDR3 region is CASLGQGDYEQYF. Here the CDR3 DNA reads TGTGCCAGCCTGGGGCAGGGGGACTACGAGCAGTACTTC.

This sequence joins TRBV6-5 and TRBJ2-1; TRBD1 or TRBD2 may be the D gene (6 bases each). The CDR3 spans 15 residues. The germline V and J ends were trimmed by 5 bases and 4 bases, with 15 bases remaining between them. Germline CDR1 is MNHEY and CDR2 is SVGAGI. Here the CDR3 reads CASSAGWGAYNEQFF. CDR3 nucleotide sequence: TGTGCCAGCAGTGCGGGTTGGGGGGCTTACAATGAGCAGTTCTTC.

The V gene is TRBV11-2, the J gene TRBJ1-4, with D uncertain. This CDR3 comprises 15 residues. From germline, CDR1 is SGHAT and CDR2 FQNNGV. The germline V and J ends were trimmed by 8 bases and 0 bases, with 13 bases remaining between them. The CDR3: CASRGVATTNEKLFF. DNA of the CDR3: TGTGCCAGCCGAGGTGTGGCTACAACTAATGAAAAACTGTTTTTT.

CDR3 sequence: CASLGEVGNTIYF. The CDR3 DNA reads as TGTGCCTCTTTGGGGGAGGTTGGAAACACCATATATTTT. V and J are TRBV30 and TRBJ1-3; tentative D call: TRBD1 (5 bases). Germline CDR1 reads GTSNPN; CDR2 reads SVGIG (reference sequence). The CDR3 has 13 residues. V lost 7 bases, J lost 3 bases, and 13 bases lay in between.

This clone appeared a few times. CDR3 protein: CASSLVGETYGYTF. As DNA, the CDR3 is TGTGCCAGCAGCTTAGTCGGGGAAACCTATGGCTACACCTTC. The rearrangement joins TRBV7-9 to TRBJ1-2; D gene uncertain. V lost 1 base to trimming and J lost 4 bases, with 10 bases between them. The CDR3 totals 14 residues. The germline CDR1 and CDR2 sequences are SEHNR and FQNEAQ (reference sequence).

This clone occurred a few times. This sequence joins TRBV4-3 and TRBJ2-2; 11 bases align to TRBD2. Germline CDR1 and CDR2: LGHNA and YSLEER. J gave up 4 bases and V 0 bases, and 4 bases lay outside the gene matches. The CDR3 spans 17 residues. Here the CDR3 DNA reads TGCGCCAGCAGCCAAGATGGTCTAGCGGGGGGCACCGGGGAGCTGTTTTTT. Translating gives CASSQDGLAGGTGELFF.

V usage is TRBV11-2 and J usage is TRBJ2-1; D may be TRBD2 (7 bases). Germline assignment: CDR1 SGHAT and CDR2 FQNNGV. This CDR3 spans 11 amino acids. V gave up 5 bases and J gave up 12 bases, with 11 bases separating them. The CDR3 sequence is CASSPGGGQFF. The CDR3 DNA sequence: TGTGCCAGCAGCCCGGGGGGCGGGCAGTTCTTC.

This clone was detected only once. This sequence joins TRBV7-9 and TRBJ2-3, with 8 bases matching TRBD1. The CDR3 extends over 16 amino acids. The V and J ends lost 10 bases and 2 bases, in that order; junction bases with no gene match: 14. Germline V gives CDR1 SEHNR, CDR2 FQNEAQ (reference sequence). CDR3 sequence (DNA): TGTGCCACCCAGGGGGCGAGTTCCCGAGACACAGATACGCAGTATTTT. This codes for CATQGASSRDTDTQYF.

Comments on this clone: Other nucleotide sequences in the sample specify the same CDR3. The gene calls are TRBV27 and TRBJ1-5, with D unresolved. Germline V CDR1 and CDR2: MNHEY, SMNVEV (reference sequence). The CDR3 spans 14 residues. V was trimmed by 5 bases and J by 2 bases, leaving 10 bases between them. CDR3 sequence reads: CASSLRQGNQPQHF. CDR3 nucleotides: TGTGCCAGCAGTCTAAGACAAGGCAATCAGCCCCAGCATTTT.

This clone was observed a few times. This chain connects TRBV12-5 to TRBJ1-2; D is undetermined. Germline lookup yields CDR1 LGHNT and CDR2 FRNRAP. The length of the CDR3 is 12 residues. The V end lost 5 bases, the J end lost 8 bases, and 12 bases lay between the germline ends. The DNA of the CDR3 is TGTGCTAGTGGTCTCGCCCCGGGAGGCTACACCTTC. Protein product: CASGLAPGGYTF.

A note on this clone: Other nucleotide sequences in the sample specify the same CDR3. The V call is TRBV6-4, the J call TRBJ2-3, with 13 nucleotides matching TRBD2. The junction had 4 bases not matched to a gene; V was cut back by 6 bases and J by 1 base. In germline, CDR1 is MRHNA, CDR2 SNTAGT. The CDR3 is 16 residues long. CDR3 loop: CASSPGTSGGTDTQYF. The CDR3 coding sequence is TGTGCCAGCAGCCCTGGGACTAGCGGGGGCACAGATACGCAGTATTTT.

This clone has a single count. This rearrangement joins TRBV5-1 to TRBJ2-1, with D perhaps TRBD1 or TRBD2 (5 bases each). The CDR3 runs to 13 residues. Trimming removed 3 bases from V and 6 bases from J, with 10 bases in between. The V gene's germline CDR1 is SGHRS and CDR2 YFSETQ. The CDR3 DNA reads TGCGCCAGCAGCTGGGGGACGCCCAATGAGCAGTTCTTC. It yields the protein CASSWGTPNEQFF.

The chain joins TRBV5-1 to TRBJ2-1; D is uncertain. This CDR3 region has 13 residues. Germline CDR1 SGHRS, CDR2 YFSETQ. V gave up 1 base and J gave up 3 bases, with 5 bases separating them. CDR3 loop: CASSLTNYNEQFF. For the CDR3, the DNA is TGCGCCAGCAGCTTGACAAACTACAATGAGCAGTTCTTC. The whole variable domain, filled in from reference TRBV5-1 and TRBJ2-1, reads KAGVTQTPRYLIKTRGQQVTLSCSPISGHRSVSWYQQTPGQGLQFLFEYFSETQRNKGNFPGRFSGRQFSNSRSEMNVSTLELGDSALYLCASSLTNYNEQFFGPGTRLTVL.

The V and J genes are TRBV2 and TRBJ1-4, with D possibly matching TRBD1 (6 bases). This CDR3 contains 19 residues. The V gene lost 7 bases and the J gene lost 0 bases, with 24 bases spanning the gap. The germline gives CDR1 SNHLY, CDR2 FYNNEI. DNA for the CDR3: TGTGCCAGCAATCGGCCCCAGGGGAATGCGGTAGCAACTAATGAAAAACTGTTTTTT. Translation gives CASNRPQGNAVATNEKLFF.